These T cell receptor beta chains were read from a single sample in a study of T cells in Graves' hyperthyroidism and ophthalmopathy. TCRdb reanalysed the multiplex PCR reads using MiXCR and keeps one entry per CDR3 protein. The table shows fewer than 350,000 distinct CDR3 sequences, with about a sixth occurring only once. The sequencing input was blood. The receptor set was obtained from a woman aged 35 to 49 with Graves' ophthalmopathy. Both conserved end residues are part of each CDR3. A D gene is named only where the DNA matches it firmly. Where a row states a size, it is once, few, many or the class of an expanded clone; other rows omit it.

cdr3_nt cdr3_aa d_call clone_size j_call v_call
TGTGCCAGCAGCTTAGCGTTAGGGGGCTTGAGGAACACTGAAGCTTTCTTT CASSLALGGLRNTEAFF TRBD1 NA TRBJ1-1 TRBV11-1
TGTGCCTGGAGTGTATCTGAAGCTTTCTTT CAWSVSEAFF NA many TRBJ1-1 TRBV30
TGTGCCAGCAGCCTTAAGGAGGCGCGGGGGGCTTTCTTT CASSLKEARGAFF NA few TRBJ1-1 TRBV6-2/TRBV6-3
TGCAGTGCTTACGGGACAGGGGTCTCCTACGAGCAGTACTTC CSAYGTGVSYEQYF TRBD1 many TRBJ2-7 TRBV20-1
TGTGCCAGCAGTTTCATTAGGGGGGTCAACGAGCAGTACTTC CASSFIRGVNEQYF NA many TRBJ2-7 TRBV28
TGTGCCAGCAGCCTGATTATGACAGGATACGAGCAGTACTTC CASSLIMTGYEQYF NA many TRBJ2-7 TRBV6-1
TGTGCCAGTAGTATAGGGAACACCGGGGAGCTGTTTTTT CASSIGNTGELFF NA many TRBJ2-2 TRBV19
TGCGCCAGCAGCCAAGGTGGGACTGGCCCTCGAGAGCAGTACTTC CASSQGGTGPREQYF NA NA TRBJ2-7 TRBV4-1
TGCGCCAGCAGCCAAGCGACCAGGGCATATGGCTACACCTTC CASSQATRAYGYTF NA many TRBJ1-2 TRBV4-1
TGCGCCAGCAGCCTGCTACCCGGGTACTCCTACGAGCAGTACTTC CASSLLPGYSYEQYF NA many TRBJ2-7 TRBV4-1
TGTGCCAGCAGGCCCCGAGCGGGAGGTCGATACGAGCAGTACTTC CASRPRAGGRYEQYF TRBD2 many TRBJ2-7 TRBV6-1
TGTGCCAGCAGTTATGGGACCATAGGATCCTCGGAGGAGACCCAGTACTTC CASSYGTIGSSEETQYF NA many TRBJ2-5 TRBV6-5
TGCGCCAGCAGCCCACGGGACCGGGAGTACGAGCAGTACTTC CASSPRDREYEQYF NA many TRBJ2-7 TRBV5-1
TGTGCCAGCTCCCGGGGGATGGGCTATGGCTACACCTTC CASSRGMGYGYTF NA NA TRBJ1-2 TRBV27
TGTGCCAGCACCTTTTTCGGAGGGAATTCACCCCTCCACTTT CASTFFGGNSPLHF NA NA TRBJ1-6 TRBV12-3/TRBV12-4
TGCGCCAGCAGCCAAGTTTCGCGGTTGAATTTGGGTGAGCAGTTCTTC CASSQVSRLNLGEQFF NA NA TRBJ2-1 TRBV4-1
TGTGCCAGCAGCTCCGACCGGGACAGGGGAGAGACCCAGTACTTC CASSSDRDRGETQYF TRBD1 many TRBJ2-5 TRBV13
TGTGCCAGCAGGCAACAGGGTACGAGCACTGAAGCTTTCTTT CASRQQGTSTEAFF NA NA TRBJ1-1 TRBV6-1
TGTGCCAGCAGTTTAGCCGGAGAATCCACTGAAGCTTTCTTT CASSLAGESTEAFF NA many TRBJ1-1 TRBV28
TGTGCCAGCAGTTACGCTAGGGGCTACGAGCAGTACTTC CASSYARGYEQYF NA many TRBJ2-7 TRBV6-2/TRBV6-3
TGTGCCAGCAGTTTATCCGGGACAGGGAGTAATTCACCCCTCCACTTT CASSLSGTGSNSPLHF TRBD1 many TRBJ1-6 TRBV12-3/TRBV12-4
TGTGCCAGCAGTCCTCCTGGACTTCTCCCGGACTACGAGCAGTACTTC CASSPPGLLPDYEQYF NA many TRBJ2-7 TRBV6-5
TGTGCCAGCAGTTTCGCCGGGGTGGGCGAGCAGTACTTC CASSFAGVGEQYF NA many TRBJ2-7 TRBV28
TGTGCCAGCAGTTCGTCGACTGTCCAAGAGACCCAGTACTTC CASSSSTVQETQYF NA NA TRBJ2-5 TRBV28
TGCAGTGCTCAAGATAGGCAGGGTGGCGAGCAGTACTTC CSAQDRQGGEQYF NA many TRBJ2-7 TRBV20-1
TGTGCCAGCAGCTTTAATGCGGCCAACAGCTACGAGCAGTACTTC CASSFNAANSYEQYF NA once TRBJ2-7 TRBV7-8
TGTGCCAGCAACGAGCGTTTACCTGGGACCCAGTACTTC CASNERLPGTQYF NA many TRBJ2-5 TRBV6-5
TGTGCCAGTTCATCAGAAGTTCCCCCTGAAGCTTTCTTT CASSSEVPPEAFF NA many TRBJ1-1 TRBV6-5
TGTGCCAGCCAACCACGGCGGCAGGGGGCCTACGAGCAGTACTTC CASQPRRQGAYEQYF TRBD1 many TRBJ2-7 TRBV28
TGTGCCAGCAGCTTAAGGGGGGACAGTCAGCCCCAGCATTTT CASSLRGDSQPQHF TRBD1 many TRBJ1-5 TRBV7-2
TGTGCCAGCAGGGAGGCTAGCAGGTCCTACGAGCAGTACTTC CASREASRSYEQYF NA many TRBJ2-7 TRBV7-2
TGTGCCACCCGACGGGACCTTAACACTGAAGCTTTCTTT CATRRDLNTEAFF NA many TRBJ1-1 TRBV2
TGCGCCAGCAGCCAAGATGTCCGCTCCTACGAGCAGTACTTC CASSQDVRSYEQYF NA many TRBJ2-7 TRBV4-1
TGTGCCACCAGTGGGGAAAGCGGAGGCTCCTACAATGAGCAGTTCTTC CATSGESGGSYNEQFF NA many TRBJ2-1 TRBV24-1
TGTGCCAGCAGCTTGCGGGAGGGTAACGAGCAGTACTTC CASSLREGNEQYF TRBD2 many TRBJ2-7 TRBV7-2
TGTGCCAGCAGTCCAATTCTGGACAGGTTCGATTCATACGAGCAGTACTTC CASSPILDRFDSYEQYF TRBD1 many TRBJ2-7 TRBV12-3/TRBV12-4
TGTGCCAGCTTGTCAGGCTTCTACGAGCAGTACTTC CASLSGFYEQYF NA many TRBJ2-7 TRBV28
TGTGCCAGCAGCTTAGTAGAGCGATTCGAGCAGTACTTC CASSLVERFEQYF NA many TRBJ2-7 TRBV7-6
TGCAGTGCGGGGACTAGCGGGAGCTCCTCCTACGAGCAGTACTTC CSAGTSGSSSYEQYF TRBD2 many TRBJ2-7 TRBV20-1
TGTGCCAGCAGGCGACAGGGAATCCCCTACGAGCAGTACTTC CASRRQGIPYEQYF TRBD1 many TRBJ2-7 TRBV6-5
TGTGCCAGCAGCTCACGGGGCGAGCAGTACTTC CASSSRGEQYF NA many TRBJ2-7 TRBV13
TGTGCCACCAGTGACCCCACCCCTCGGACTAGCGGAGCTCAAGAGACCCAGTACTTC CATSDPTPRTSGAQETQYF TRBD2 many TRBJ2-5 TRBV24-1
TGTGCCTGGAACGGACCCTCTAGCGAGCAGTACTTC CAWNGPSSEQYF NA NA TRBJ2-7 TRBV30
TGTGCCAGCTCACCTTCGTCAGGGCGCAGTACGGGTGGCTACACCTTC CASSPSSGRSTGGYTF NA many TRBJ1-2 TRBV18
TGTGCCAGCAGGACCGCGGGACAGGGGTATGGCTACACCTTC CASRTAGQGYGYTF TRBD1 many TRBJ1-2 TRBV12-3/TRBV12-4
TGCAGTGCGTACAGGGAACGGGGGGAGACCCAGTACTTC CSAYRERGETQYF NA NA TRBJ2-5 TRBV20-1
TGTGCCAGCAGTTTTCGGGAGGGCCCAGATACGCAGTATTTT CASSFREGPDTQYF TRBD2 many TRBJ2-3 TRBV27
TGCGCCAGCAGCCTGGAGGGTGGGAACTACGAGCAGTACTTC CASSLEGGNYEQYF NA many TRBJ2-7 TRBV5-1
TGTGCCAGCAGTTTATCTCCGGGACAGCGCCCGACCTTC CASSLSPGQRPTF TRBD1 many TRBJ1-2 TRBV6-5
TGTGCCACCCTGGCGGACAGGGGTAATTCGGAGTACTTC CATLADRGNSEYF TRBD1 many TRBJ2-7 TRBV24-1
TGCAGTGCTCCTACACCTTCTCCGGGAGTGGTGGAGACCCAGTACTTC CSAPTPSPGVVETQYF NA many TRBJ2-5 TRBV20-1
TGCGCCAGCAGCGACGGGGGGCTGGAGACCCAGTACTTC CASSDGGLETQYF NA many TRBJ2-5 TRBV5-1
TGCAGTGGGAACGGAGACGGGGGAACAGGCCAAGAGACCCAGTACTTC CSGNGDGGTGQETQYF NA many TRBJ2-5 TRBV20-1
TGTGCCAGCAGGCGACTAGTCTCCTACGAGCAGTACTTC CASRRLVSYEQYF NA NA TRBJ2-7 TRBV2
TGTGCCACCAGCAGAGATGCAGGGCGGCTCGCTGAAGCTTTCTTT CATSRDAGRLAEAFF NA NA TRBJ1-1 TRBV15